This T cell receptor (beta chain) was obtained from a study of OX40 agonist ivuxolimab in advanced cancers. Only in-frame clones appear in the TCRdb table, and some are missing; sequencing was by immunoSEQ multiplex PCR. Altogether some 78,000 clones are present, more than 75% being singletons, with the ten largest covering about 0.45%. Germline-derived CDR1 and CDR2 are SGDLS and YYNGEE. J was trimmed by 7 bases and V by 1 base; bases with no gene match: 4. CDR3 length equals 13 residues. This clone was recorded a few times. The sequencing here drew on CD4+ or CD8+ T cells sorted from blood, taken in a trial of the OX40 agonist ivuxolimab. The receptor comes from an adult with an advanced solid tumor such as melanoma, head and neck, liver or kidney cancer. The J gene is TRBJ1-1, the V gene TRBV9; TRBD1 matches 7 bases. The chain's CDR3 is CASSVRQGNEAFF. The CDR3 region has the DNA TGTGCCAGCAGCGTAAGACAGGGAAATGAAGCTTTCTTT.